Detailed here is one TCR beta chain. Its antigen is unidentified. The data derive from a study of cytomegalovirus exposure and HLA in healthy donors. 60 Vbeta and 13 Jbeta primers were used in PCR. Clones were sequenced by immunoSEQ multiplex PCR, and TCRdb holds only the in-frame ones, with some missing. The table shows hundreds of thousands of clones, with over 65% occurring only once. Study-wide results and limits: TCR beta V segments were, for the most part, productive about 87% or about 30% of the time in an earlier analysis.

The CDR3 spans 14 residues. CDR1 and CDR2 from the germline V gene are SNHLY and FYNNEI. Trimming left V 7 bases short and J 0 bases short, with 13 bases between. The sequenced sample was PBMCs. The chain has TRBV2 and TRBJ2-7; tentatively, D is TRBD1 (5 bases). This sequence originates from a man aged 18 to 29 in good health and CMV-seronegative. CDR3 coding DNA: TGTGCCAGCAAGGCGACAGCTACCTCCTACGAGCAGTACTTC. Amino acids: CASKATATSYEQYF.